This TCR beta chain originates from a study of T cells in Graves' hyperthyroidism and ophthalmopathy. Overall study context: Specimen type is peripheral blood, collected at initial diagnosis prior to any treatment.

This clonotype was seen a few times. The antigen remains undetermined. Among ophthalmopathy patients, the Clinical Activity Score reached at least 3, the NOSPECS grade reached at least 4, and duration remained under 3 months. PBMCs came from more than 9.5 ml fresh peripheral blood. The ends were cut back, 8 bases at V and 8 bases at J, with 10 bases in the middle. The germline gives CDR1 SNHLY, CDR2 FYNNEI. This CDR3 spans 11 amino acids. Study results and limitations: Most thyroid clonotypes that were expanded above 0.001 also turned up in blood.

Amplification of TCR beta CDR3 regions was performed using RNA transcripts as template. HTBI primers were the set used in a first-round RT-PCR of the TCR CDR3. One entry per CDR3 protein results from TCRdb running MiXCR on the multiplex PCR reads. The table records about 290,000 distinct CDR3 sequences, approximately 15% of them present only once. The TCR sequence derives from a woman aged 60-75 years with Graves' ophthalmopathy. V gene TRBV2 combines with J gene TRBJ1-5; D gene unclear. The source material was blood. CDR3 residues: CASGRAEPQHF. CDR3 sequence (DNA): TGTGCCAGCGGACGGGCGGAGCCCCAGCATTTT.